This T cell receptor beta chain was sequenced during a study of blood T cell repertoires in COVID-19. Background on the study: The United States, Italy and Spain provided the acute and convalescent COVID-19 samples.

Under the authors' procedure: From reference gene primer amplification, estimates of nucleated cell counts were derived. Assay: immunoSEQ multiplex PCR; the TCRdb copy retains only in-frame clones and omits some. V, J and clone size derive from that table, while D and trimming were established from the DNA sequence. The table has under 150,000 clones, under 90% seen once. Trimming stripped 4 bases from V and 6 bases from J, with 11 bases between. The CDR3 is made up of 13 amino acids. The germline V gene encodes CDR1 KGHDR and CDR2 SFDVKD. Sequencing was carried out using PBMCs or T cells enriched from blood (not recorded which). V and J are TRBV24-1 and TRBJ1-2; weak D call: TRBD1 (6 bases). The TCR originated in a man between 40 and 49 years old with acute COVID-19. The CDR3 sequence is CATSEGQLNGYTF. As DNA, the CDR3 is TGTGCCACCAGTGAAGGACAGCTGAATGGCTACACCTTC.